This T cell receptor (beta chain) was captured in a study of cytomegalovirus exposure and HLA in healthy donors. Findings of the study overall: Later analysis associated a missense DCLRE1C variant with TCR beta V- and J-gene trimming. Per a later analysis, HLA-associated TCR beta chains showed more clonal expansion than other, equally common TCR beta chains. After further analysis at a later stage, 16,951 TCR beta sequences were associated with HLA alleles at 0.05 false discovery rate. Cytomegalovirus association was assigned to under 200 TCR beta chains.

In regard to this clone: What it binds is not known.

The PCR made use of 60 Vbeta and 13 Jbeta primers. Sequencing was performed with immunoSEQ multiplex PCR; in TCRdb, only in-frame clones are kept and a portion is missing. This table holds more than 95,000 clones, roughly 80% found once. This receptor was taken from a man younger than 45 in good health and CMV-seronegative. The sequencing sample was made of PBMCs.

The CDR3 nucleotides read TGTGCCAGCAGCCCTGAAGCGGGAGGGCCAAATGAGCAGTTCTTC. Its protein is CASSPEAGGPNEQFF. The chain links TRBV27 to TRBJ2-1; 10 nucleotides line up with TRBD2. The CDR3 runs 15 residues. Germline CDR1 MNHEY, CDR2 SMNVEV (reference sequence). V dropped 6 bases and J dropped 7; count of bases not matched to a gene: 9.